The rows below give T cell receptor beta chains drawn from one sample of a study of beta chain features in type 1 diabetes. Here immunoSEQ multiplex PCR was the method, and the copy in TCRdb shows in-frame clones only, minus some. The sample lists 350,000 to 450,000 clones, approximately 15% seen once, with roughly 0.035% in the top ten. Sequencing was carried out using naive CD4+ T cells from blood. The receptors come from a man younger than 40 in good health. The CDR3 runs from the conserved cysteine through the conserved F or W. The D gene is left open where the match is weak. Clone size is given for some rows only: seen once, a few or many times, or a class if the clone is expanded.

>NA|TRBJ2-5|few|12|TRBV2
TGTGCCAGCAGTGAAGTCCTGGTGACCCAGTACTTC
CASSEVLVTQYF
>NA|TRBJ1-1|NA|14|TRBV15
TGTGCCACCAGCGAGTTCGGGAGGAACACTGAAGCTTTCTTT
CATSEFGRNTEAFF
>TRBD1|TRBJ2-1|once|14|TRBV25-1
TGTGCCAGCAGAGGGACAGGGTATACAGATGAGCAGTTCTTC
CASRGTGYTDEQFF
>NA|TRBJ2-3|few|11|TRBV18
TGTGCCAGCTCACCTAAAGATACGCAGTATTTT
CASSPKDTQYF
>NA|TRBJ1-2|NA|14|TRBV11-2
TGTGCCAGCAGCCTCGGGGCTGCACTCTATGGCTACACCTTC
CASSLGAALYGYTF
>TRBD2|TRBJ2-1|few|16|TRBV6-6
TGTGCCAGCAGCAGACTAGCCGAGAGCTCCTACAATGAGCAGTTCTTC
CASSRLAESSYNEQFF
>NA|TRBJ2-5|few|14|TRBV5-1
TGCGCCAGCAGCTTGGGGGAGAGGGGCGAGACCCAGTACTTC
CASSLGERGETQYF
>NA|TRBJ2-3|NA|18|TRBV11-2
TGTGCCAGCAGCCGAGTAGTCGGACAGAGTATAAGCACAGATACGCAGTATTTT
CASSRVVGQSISTDTQYF
>NA|TRBJ2-1|few|13|TRBV7-3
TGTGCCAGCAGCAGGGACTCACACAATGAGCAGTTCTTC
CASSRDSHNEQFF
>NA|TRBJ1-3|few|15|TRBV4-1
TGCGCCAGCAGCCCCCAGCGGTACTCTGGAAACACCATATATTTT
CASSPQRYSGNTIYF
>NA|TRBJ1-1|NA|13|TRBV18
TGTGCCAGCTCACAAACAGAGAACACTGAAGCTTTCTTT
CASSQTENTEAFF
>NA|TRBJ2-1|few|15|TRBV5-1
TGCGCCAGCAGCTTACAGCAGCCCGCCAACAATGAGCAGTTCTTC
CASSLQQPANNEQFF
>NA|TRBJ1-1|NA|13|TRBV6-5
TGTGCCAGCAGTTCAGGCGTCGGTCGAGAAGCTTTCTTT
CASSSGVGREAFF
>NA|TRBJ2-3|few|15|TRBV11-2
TGTGCCAGCAGCTTAGGATTGCAGGGCACAGATACGCAGTATTTT
CASSLGLQGTDTQYF
>TRBD2|TRBJ2-5|NA|16|TRBV9
TGTGCCAGCAGCGTAGCACCAGCGGGGAACCAAGAGACCCAGTACTTC
CASSVAPAGNQETQYF
>NA|TRBJ1-1|NA|12|TRBV7-9
TGTGCCAGCAGCTTATTTTTCAGTGAAGCTTTCTTT
CASSLFFSEAFF
>NA|TRBJ2-1|NA|14|TRBV25-1
TGTGCCAGCAGTGAATTCGGTAAGGCAAATGAGCAGTTCTTC
CASSEFGKANEQFF